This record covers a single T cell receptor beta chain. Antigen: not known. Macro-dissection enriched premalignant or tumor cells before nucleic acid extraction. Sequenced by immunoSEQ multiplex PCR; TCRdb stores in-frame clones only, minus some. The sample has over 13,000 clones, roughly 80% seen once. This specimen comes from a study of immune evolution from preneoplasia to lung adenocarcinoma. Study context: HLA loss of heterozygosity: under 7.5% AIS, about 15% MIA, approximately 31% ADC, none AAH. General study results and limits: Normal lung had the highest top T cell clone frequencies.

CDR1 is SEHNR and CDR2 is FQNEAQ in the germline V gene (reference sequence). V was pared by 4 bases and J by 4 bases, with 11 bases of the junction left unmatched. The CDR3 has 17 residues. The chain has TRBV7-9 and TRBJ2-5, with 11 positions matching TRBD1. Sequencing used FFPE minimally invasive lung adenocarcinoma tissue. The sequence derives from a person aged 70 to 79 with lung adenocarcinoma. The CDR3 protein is CASSSRTGGEFSETQYF. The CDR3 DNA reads TGTGCCAGCAGCTCTCGGACAGGGGGCGAGTTTTCAGAGACCCAGTACTTC. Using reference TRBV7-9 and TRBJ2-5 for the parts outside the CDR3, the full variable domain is DTGVSQNPRHKITKRGQNVTFRCDPISEHNRLYWYRQTLGQGPEFLTYFQNEAQLEKSRLLSDRFSAERPKGSFSTLEIQRTEQGDSAMYLCASSSRTGGEFSETQYFGPGTRLLVL.